This T cell receptor (beta chain) was captured in a study of cytomegalovirus exposure and HLA in healthy donors. Study-wide results and caveats: Clonal expansion, a later analysis showed, was greater in HLA-associated TCR beta chains than in equally common others. Being productive about 90% or about 30% of the time was typical of most TCR beta V segments in an earlier analysis.

Both 60 Vbeta primers and 13 Jbeta primers went into the PCR. Using immunoSEQ multiplex PCR, the repertoire was profiled, and TCRdb retains in-frame clones only, with some absent. The sample lists some 180,000 clones; approximately 85% were seen once. As regards this clone: The antigen remains undetermined.

The length of the CDR3 is 19 residues. V was clipped by 5 bases and J by 3 bases; unmatched bases: 13. CDR1 and CDR2 (germline): SGHAT, FQNNGV. The receptor was derived from a woman between 45 and 60 years old in good health and CMV-seronegative. The chain couples TRBV11-2 to TRBJ2-7; 16 positions match TRBD2. Sequenced material: PBMCs. CDR3 bases: TGTGCCAGCAGCGCCCTCGCCGGGACTAGCGGGAGGGCCGGCTACGAGCAGTACTTC. Its translation: CASSALAGTSGRAGYEQYF.